The 16 T cell receptor beta chains below come from one sample, sequenced in a study of T cells in Graves' hyperthyroidism and ophthalmopathy. Amplified TCR beta CDR3 regions came from RNA transcripts. The primer set for the first-round RT-PCR of the TCR CDR3 was HTBI. In TCRdb, the multiplex PCR reads were re-called with MiXCR into one record per CDR3 protein. The data hold hundreds of thousands of distinct CDR3 sequences, with 14% observed a single time. Sequenced: blood. These receptors all come from a woman between 18 and 29 years old with Graves' hyperthyroidism.

This clonotype appeared many times. J is TRBJ2-7 and V is TRBV12-3 or TRBV12-4; 9 bases map to TRBD1. The trim removed 5 bases at V and 3 bases at J, leaving 8 bases unmatched. The CDR3 runs 15 residues. The CDR3 bases are TGTGCCAGCAGTGAGCCGGGACAGGGACTCTACGAGCAGTACTTC. Translation: CASSEPGQGLYEQYF.

The rearrangement links TRBV28 to TRBJ1-3, with D perhaps matching TRBD1 (5 bases). Germline V gene lookup returns CDR1 MDHEN and CDR2 SYDVKM. There are 17 residues in the CDR3. With 3 bases removed from V and 0 bases from J, the gap between germline ends came to 15 bases. The CDR3 coding sequence is TGTGCCAGCAGTTTGGACATATGGGGGATCTCTGGAAACACCATATATTTT. It is translated as CASSLDIWGISGNTIYF.

This clonotype has more than one count but fewer than ten. CDR3 region: CSATPPVSGANVLTF. Here the CDR3 DNA reads TGCAGTGCTACACCACCAGTGTCTGGGGCCAACGTCCTGACTTTC. This rearrangement joins TRBV20-1 to TRBJ2-6; no clear D gene. This CDR3 comprises 15 residues. Trimming shortened V by 4 bases and J by 1 base, and 11 bases separated the two germline ends. Germline CDR1 DFQATT, CDR2 SNEGSKA (reference sequence).

This clonotype was seen at least ten times. In DNA, the CDR3 is TGTGCCAGCAGCTTACTAGCGGGAGGGCCGGGTAATGAGCAGTTCTTC. This encodes CASSLLAGGPGNEQFF. V and J are TRBV7-3 and TRBJ2-1, with TRBD2 matching 12 bases. CDR1 is SGHTA, CDR2 FQGTGA, per germline. The CDR3 loop spans 16 amino acids. Trimming removed 2 bases from V and 7 bases from J; junction bases left unmatched: 6.

The chain carries TRBV7-2 and TRBJ2-3; weak D call: TRBD2 (5 bases). V lost 5 bases, J lost 2 bases, and 14 bases lay in between. Germline V CDR1 and CDR2: SGHTA, FQGNSA. The CDR3 covers 15 residues. This chain's CDR3 is CASSPREGPTDTQYF. CDR3 coding DNA: TGTGCCAGCAGCCCGAGGGAAGGCCCCACAGATACGCAGTATTTT.

This clonotype showed up just a few times. This chain uses TRBV6-1 with TRBJ2-2, with a possible D match to TRBD2 (5 bases). There are 13 residues in the CDR3. CDR1 is MNHNS and CDR2 is SASEGT in the germline V gene. Trimming left V 10 bases short and J 4 bases short, with 13 bases between. CDR3 protein: CATPHRGTGELFF. CDR3 nucleotide sequence: TGTGCCACGCCCCATCGGGGCACCGGGGAGCTGTTTTTT.

This clonotype was detected ten times or more. The chain uses TRBV20-1 and TRBJ2-7; possibly TRBD2 for D (5 bases). V lost 0 bases and J lost 3, with 6 bases in between. Germline V CDR1 and CDR2: DFQATT, SNEGSKA (reference sequence). The CDR3 contains 12 residues. This CDR3 reads CSARDRDYEQYF. CDR3 coding DNA: TGCAGTGCTAGAGACCGGGACTACGAGCAGTACTTC.

The chain couples TRBV6-1 to TRBJ2-1; 9 nucleotides align to TRBD2. The ends lost 4 bases at V and 8 bases at J; junction bases unmatched: 12. The CDR3 spans 16 residues. Germline V gives CDR1 MNHNS, CDR2 SASEGT. CDR3 loop: CASSGGAGGEKHEQFF. The CDR3 nucleotides are TGTGCCAGCAGTGGGGGAGCGGGAGGCGAAAAGCATGAGCAGTTCTTC.

This clonotype was seen only a few times. The V gene is TRBV7-9, the J gene TRBJ2-1; the D call may be TRBD1 or TRBD2 (5 bases each). The V end lost 1 base, the J end lost 8 bases, and 18 bases lay between the germline ends. The V gene's germline CDR1 is SEHNR and CDR2 FQNEAQ (reference sequence). The CDR3 extends over 16 amino acids. The CDR3 here is CASSLGRDPKGDEQFF. CDR3 sequence (DNA): TGTGCCAGCAGCTTAGGCCGGGACCCCAAGGGCGATGAGCAGTTCTTC.

This clonotype was observed a few times. The chain links TRBV24-1 to TRBJ2-1, with 8 bases aligning to TRBD1. This CDR3 has 14 amino acids. The V gene's germline CDR1 is KGHDR and CDR2 SFDVKD. V shed 9 bases, J shed 0 bases, and the junction held 3 bases outside the gene matches. CDR3 protein: CATGDRSSYNEQFF. CDR3 DNA sequence: TGTGCCACCGGGGACAGGAGCTCCTACAATGAGCAGTTCTTC.

This chain uses TRBV19 with TRBJ1-5; D unclear. The CDR3 is 12 amino acids. Between the trimmed V and J ends, which lost 3 bases and 11 bases, there was a span of 11 bases. Germline-derived CDR1 and CDR2 are LNHDA and SQIVND (reference sequence). CDR3 protein: CASSMGQPAQHF. For the CDR3, the DNA is TGTGCCAGTAGTATGGGTCAGCCCGCCCAGCATTTT. The full variable domain, with the rest looked up from reference TRBV19 and TRBJ1-5, is DGGITQSPKYLFRKEGQNVTLSCEQNLNHDAMYWYRQDPGQGLRLIYYSQIVNDFQKGDIAEGYSVSREKKESFPLTVTSAQKNPTAFYLCASSMGQPAQHFGDGTRLSIL.

V usage is TRBV10-1 and J usage is TRBJ2-1; 7 nucleotides agree with TRBD2. This CDR3 region has 16 residues. Germline V gene sequence: CDR1 WNHNN, CDR2 SYGVQD (reference sequence). Germline trimming cut 3 bases from V and 9 bases from J; bases unmatched to any gene: 14. CDR3 DNA sequence: TGCGCCAGCAGTGAATTGCCAGCGGGACGACCAAGTGAGCAGTTCTTC. Amino acid sequence: CASSELPAGRPSEQFF.

This clonotype was recorded at least ten times. The CDR3 reads CAWRPSGRGVDTQYF. In DNA, the CDR3 is TGTGCCTGGAGGCCCAGCGGGAGGGGAGTGGATACGCAGTATTTT. J is TRBJ2-3 and V is TRBV30; 10 bases line up with TRBD2. The germline V gene has CDR1 GTSNPN and CDR2 SVGIG (reference sequence). Trimming cost V 3 bases and J 6 bases; bases outside gene matches: 9. CDR3 size: 15 residues. The whole variable domain, filled in from reference TRBV30 and TRBJ2-3, reads SQTIHQWPATLVQPVGSPLSLECTVEGTSNPNLYWYRQAAGRGLQLLFYSVGIGQISSEVPQNLSASRPQDRQFILSSKKLLLSDSGFYLCAWRPSGRGVDTQYFGPGTRLTVL.

This clonotype was counted at least ten times. The chain has TRBV2 and TRBJ2-5; no clear D gene. The CDR3 consists of 13 residues. Trimming shortened V by 1 base and J by 7 bases, and 10 bases separated the two germline ends. Germline CDR1 is SNHLY and CDR2 is FYNNEI. The CDR3 reads CASSEVNGVTQYF. The CDR3, as DNA: TGTGCCAGCAGTGAAGTGAACGGCGTGACCCAGTACTTC.

At least ten counts were recorded for this clonotype. This sequence joins TRBV5-1 and TRBJ2-7, with 10 bases fitting TRBD2. V dropped 2 bases and J dropped 0; count of bases not matched to a gene: 11. Germline loops: CDR1 SGHRS, CDR2 YFSETQ. This CDR3 is built from 18 residues. The CDR3: CASSFGKGLAASSYEQYF. CDR3 in DNA: TGCGCCAGCAGCTTTGGGAAAGGACTAGCGGCTAGCTCCTACGAGCAGTACTTC.

This clonotype was observed many times. The J gene is TRBJ1-6, the V gene TRBV20-1; D not resolved. With 1 base removed from V and 10 bases from J, the gap between germline ends came to 8 bases. This CDR3 has 12 amino acids. CDR1 DFQATT and CDR2 SNEGSKA come from the germline V gene (reference sequence). The CDR3 sequence: CSARVGGSPLHF. The CDR3 coding sequence is TGCAGTGCTAGAGTGGGTGGGTCACCCCTCCACTTT.